These T cell receptor beta chains were read from a single sample in a study of T cells after posttransplantation cyclophosphamide. Using immunoSEQ multiplex PCR, the repertoire was profiled, and TCRdb retains in-frame clones only, with some absent. The sample gives 42,000 or so clones, none seen only once, and the top ten clones hold 3.5% to 5.5%. The specimen was PBMCs. All receptors come from a woman aged 45-65 years in good health and a related stem cell transplant donor. Each CDR3 is given with its conserved first and last residue. A D gene is named only where the DNA matches it firmly.

d_gene	v_gene	j_gene	CDR3aa
NA	TRBV27	NA	CASSLSSTYEQYF
TRBD1	TRBV5-1	TRBJ2-2	CASSSGDRVLTGELFF
NA	TRBV6-1	TRBJ2-7	CASRVTGSWEQYF
NA	TRBV10-2	TRBJ1-5	CASAEGGNQPQHF
TRBD1	TRBV28	TRBJ1-6	CASSSPQGARSPLHF
NA	TRBV7-6	TRBJ1-2	CASSSKYREYGYTF
TRBD2	TRBV2	TRBJ2-7	CASSDSGGPLTEQYF
NA	TRBV5-1	TRBJ2-2	CASSLDRGINTGELFF
TRBD1	TRBV25-1	TRBJ2-5	CASSPWDRPGEQYF
NA	TRBV14	TRBJ1-6	CASSRNTPYNSPLHF
NA	TRBV10-3	TRBJ1-2	CAISESGERGGYTF
TRBD2	TRBV7-2	TRBJ2-7	CASSFPTSGGASYEQYF
NA	TRBV28	TRBJ1-5	CASSLAGGLYQPQHF
NA	TRBV11-2	TRBJ2-2	CASSFPQGESRHGELFF